A selection of T cell receptor beta chains follows, all from one sample in a study of T cell responses to AZD1222 COVID-19 vaccine. Profiling relied on immunoSEQ multiplex PCR, and the TCRdb table lists in-frame clones only, not all of them. Among 50,000 to 70,000 clones listed, roughly 89% were seen once. The material was peripheral blood, obtained 28 days after the second AZD1222 dose. These receptors were collected from an adult who received the AZD1222 COVID-19 vaccine. Each CDR3 is given with its conserved first and last residue. D genes are given only for firm matches. Clone size appears in some rows only: once, few, many, or a class for an expanded clone.

abundance: .; v_gene: TRBV5-1; j_gene: TRBJ2-3; d_gene: TRBD2; CDR3nt: TGCGCCAGCAGCTCGGGACTAGCGGGAGGAGTTGGTAGCACAGATACGCAGTATTTT; CDR3aa: CASSSGLAGGVGSTDTQYF
abundance: .; v_gene: TRBV5-5; j_gene: TRBJ2-7; d_gene: .; CDR3nt: TGTGCCAGCAGCTTGGCCTGGATGAGGTCCTACGAGCAGTACTTC; CDR3aa: CASSLAWMRSYEQYF
abundance: .; v_gene: TRBV9; j_gene: TRBJ1-5; d_gene: TRBD1; CDR3nt: TGTGCCAGCAGCGCCGAGACAGGGGTCGGTCAGCCCCAGCATTTT; CDR3aa: CASSAETGVGQPQHF
abundance: .; v_gene: TRBV7-6; j_gene: TRBJ2-7; d_gene: .; CDR3nt: TGTGCCAGCAGCCCTCACGCACAGCTAGCGAGGGAGCAGTACTTC; CDR3aa: CASSPHAQLAREQYF
abundance: .; v_gene: TRBV27; j_gene: TRBJ2-7; d_gene: .; CDR3nt: TGTGCCAGCAGTTCGGACTACTCCGAGCAGTACTTC; CDR3aa: CASSSDYSEQYF
abundance: .; v_gene: TRBV5-4; j_gene: TRBJ2-2; d_gene: TRBD1; CDR3nt: TGTGCCAGCAGCATCCCGGGACAGGGGGCCTTCACCGGGGAGCTGTTTTTT; CDR3aa: CASSIPGQGAFTGELFF
abundance: .; v_gene: TRBV30; j_gene: TRBJ2-7; d_gene: TRBD1; CDR3nt: TGTGCCTGGAGGAGGGACAGCTCCTACGAGCAGTACTTC; CDR3aa: CAWRRDSSYEQYF
abundance: few; v_gene: TRBV5-1; j_gene: TRBJ2-3; d_gene: .; CDR3nt: TGCGCCAGCAGGGGGTGGGAAGGAGCGGATACGCAGTATTTT; CDR3aa: CASRGWEGADTQYF
abundance: .; v_gene: TRBV5-8; j_gene: TRBJ1-1; d_gene: .; CDR3nt: TGTGCCAGCAGCTTCAACAGATTCACTGAAGCTTTCTTT; CDR3aa: CASSFNRFTEAFF
abundance: .; v_gene: TRBV5-1; j_gene: TRBJ2-2; d_gene: .; CDR3nt: TGCGCCAGCAGCTCTGGCGGGGTGAACACCGGGGAGCTGTTTTTT; CDR3aa: CASSSGGVNTGELFF
abundance: once; v_gene: TRBV19; j_gene: TRBJ2-7; d_gene: .; CDR3nt: TGTGCCAGTAGTATTGGAGGTTTTGGGGAGCAGTACTTC; CDR3aa: CASSIGGFGEQYF
abundance: .; v_gene: TRBV19; j_gene: TRBJ2-5; d_gene: .; CDR3nt: TGTGCCAGTAGTCCCGGGACAACATCGACCCAGTACTTC; CDR3aa: CASSPGTTSTQYF
abundance: .; v_gene: TRBV10-3; j_gene: TRBJ2-1; d_gene: TRBD2; CDR3nt: TGTGCCATCACAGGGACTAGTTCTTTTGCGGCGAATGAGCAGTTCTTC; CDR3aa: CAITGTSSFAANEQFF